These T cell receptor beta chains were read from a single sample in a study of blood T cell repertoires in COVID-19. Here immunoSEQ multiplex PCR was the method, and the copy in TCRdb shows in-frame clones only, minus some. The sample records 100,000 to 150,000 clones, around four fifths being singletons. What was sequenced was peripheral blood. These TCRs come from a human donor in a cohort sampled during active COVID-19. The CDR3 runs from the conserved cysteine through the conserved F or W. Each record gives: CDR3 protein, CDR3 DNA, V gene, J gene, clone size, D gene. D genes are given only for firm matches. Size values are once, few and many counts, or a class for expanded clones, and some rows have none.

CASSLVAGDGETQYF	TGTGCCAGCAGCTTAGTAGCGGGAGATGGGGAGACCCAGTACTTC	TRBV7-3	TRBJ2-5	-	TRBD2
CASSDPPGASYEQYF	TGTGCCAGCAGTGACCCCCCAGGGGCTTCCTACGAGCAGTACTTC	TRBV6-1	TRBJ2-7	once	-
CASTPRFRTGELFF	TGTGCCAGCACCCCGAGGTTCCGGACCGGGGAGCTGTTTTTT	TRBV28	TRBJ2-2	-	-
CASSPSGGSYEQYF	TGTGCCAGCTCACCTTCGGGGGGTTCCTACGAGCAGTACTTC	TRBV18	TRBJ2-7	-	TRBD2
CATSRDLAGLTSTDTQYF	TGTGCCACCAGCAGAGATCTAGCGGGGTTAACTAGCACAGATACGCAGTATTTT	TRBV15	TRBJ2-3	-	TRBD2
CASSLANRGVLTF	TGCGCCAGCAGCTTGGCAAATAGGGGCGTCCTGACTTTC	TRBV5-1	TRBJ2-6	once	-
CASSYLANEKLFF	TGTGCCAGCAGTTACCTAGCTAATGAAAAACTGTTTTTT	TRBV6-5	TRBJ1-4	-	-
CASSQKRQEPNTGELFF	TGTGCCAGCAGCCAAAAAAGACAGGAACCGAACACCGGGGAGCTGTTTTTT	TRBV3-1/TRBV3-2	TRBJ2-2	once	-
CASSLLPGSKNIQYF	TGCGCCAGCAGCTTGCTTCCGGGGTCCAAAAACATTCAGTACTTC	TRBV5-1	TRBJ2-4	-	-
CAWSTSSGRGETQYF	TGTGCCTGGAGCACTTCGAGCGGGAGGGGTGAGACCCAGTACTTC	TRBV30	TRBJ2-5	-	TRBD2
CASSELLRDTDTQYF	TGTGCCAGCAGTGAATTGTTGCGGGACACAGATACGCAGTATTTT	TRBV2	TRBJ2-3	-	-
CASNVAGGTQYF	TGTGCCAGCAATGTGGCAGGAGGGACCCAGTACTTC	TRBV2	TRBJ2-5	-	-
CSVDSRVGYGYTF	TGCAGCGTTGATTCCAGGGTGGGCTATGGCTACACCTTC	TRBV29-1	TRBJ1-2	-	-
CATSEGGTGLAEAFF	TGTGCCACCAGCGAGGGAGGGACAGGGCTTGCTGAAGCTTTCTTT	TRBV15	TRBJ1-1	-	TRBD1
CASQRSGLSGEKLFF	TGTGCCAGCCAGAGGTCGGGGTTGTCTGGAGAAAAACTGTTTTTT	TRBV7-2	TRBJ1-4	-	-